This passage covers 13 T cell receptor beta chains from one sample sequenced in a study of T cell repertoires in cytomegalovirus infection. These TCRs' antigens remain unknown. TCRdb reanalysed the reads using MiXCR and keeps one entry per CDR3 protein. The repertoire consists of 100,000 to 150,000 distinct CDR3 sequences, with around 25% occurring once and the leading ten covering 30% to 40%. The source material was PBMCs, sequenced either directly or after in vitro stimulation (not recorded which). The receptor source for this set is a human donor in good health (CMV status not recorded). Some clones in this sample may be carry-over from other donors' samples.

This clonotype was detected many times. The rearrangement links TRBV6-2 or TRBV6-3 to TRBJ2-3, with TRBD2 matching over 7 bases. The germline CDR1 and CDR2 sequences are MNHEY and SVGEGT. This CDR3 is 16 amino acids long. V was clipped by 0 bases and J by 4 bases; unmatched bases: 7. CDR3 loop: CASSYSEGGHSDTQYF. DNA of the CDR3: TGTGCCAGCAGTTACTCGGAGGGAGGGCATTCAGATACGCAGTATTTT.

This clonotype was observed a few times. CDR3 sequence reads: CASSYSSGLGSTDTQYF. Written as DNA, the CDR3 is TGTGCCAGCAGTTACTCGAGCGGACTAGGTAGCACAGATACGCAGTATTTT. The V call is TRBV6-5, the J call TRBJ2-3; 7 positions match TRBD2. Looked up from germline, CDR1 is MNHEY and CDR2 is SVGAGI. The CDR3 has 17 residues. Germline trimming cut 0 bases from V and 0 bases from J; bases unmatched to any gene: 6.

In its sample, this clonotype was seen many times. The CDR3 nucleotides read TGTGCCAGCAGCTTAGGGCCTCGTTACACTGAAGCTTTCTTT. Protein sequence: CASSLGPRYTEAFF. The chain couples TRBV7-8 to TRBJ1-1; D is undetermined. This CDR3 comprises 14 residues. Trimming removed 1 base from V and 3 bases from J, with 9 bases in between. Per the germline V gene, CDR1 is SGHVS and CDR2 is FQNEAQ. Filled out from reference TRBV7-8 and TRBJ1-1, the complete variable domain reads GAGVSQSPRYKVAKRGQDVALRCDPISGHVSLFWYQQALGQGPEFLTYFQNEAQLDKSGLPSDRFFAERPEGSVSTLKIQRTQQEDSAVYLCASSLGPRYTEAFFGQGTRLTVV.

This clonotype was seen a handful of times. The V and J genes are TRBV7-6 and TRBJ2-3, with D hard to call. Germline CDR1 SGHVS, CDR2 FNYEAQ. Between the trimmed V and J ends, which lost 6 bases and 0 bases, there was a span of 7 bases. The CDR3 runs to 13 residues. This CDR3 reads CASRSRSTDTQYF. CDR3 sequence (DNA): TGTGCCAGCAGATCCCGAAGCACAGATACGCAGTATTTT.

The DNA of the CDR3 is TGTGCCAGCTCACCACCGTTAGCGGGAGGGGCCTACAATGAGCAGTTCTTC. It codes for CASSPPLAGGAYNEQFF. The rearrangement joins TRBV18 to TRBJ2-1; 11 positions match TRBD2. Germline V lookup: CDR1 KGHSH, CDR2 LQKENI. V gave up 0 bases and J gave up 2 bases; unmatched junction bases: 3. The CDR3 consists of 17 residues.

This chain joins TRBV4-1 and TRBJ2-6, with D hard to call. The V gene lost 3 bases and the J gene lost 0 bases, with 6 bases spanning the gap. The CDR3 covers 15 residues. The germline V gene has CDR1 MGHRA and CDR2 YSYEKL. CDR3 in amino acids: CASSHPGSGANVLTF. In DNA form, the CDR3 reads TGCGCCAGCAGCCATCCAGGCTCTGGGGCCAACGTCCTGACTTTC.

The chain combines TRBV7-2 with TRBJ2-1; D ambiguous. The V gene lost 5 bases and the J gene lost 3 bases, with 8 bases spanning the gap. The CDR3 runs to 13 residues. The germline V gene encodes CDR1 SGHTA and CDR2 FQGNSA. Here the CDR3 reads CASSPDGYNEQFF. The CDR3 region has the DNA TGTGCCAGCAGCCCGGACGGCTACAATGAGCAGTTCTTC. Complete variable domain (other parts from reference TRBV7-2 and TRBJ2-1): GAGVSQSPSNKVTEKGKDVELRCDPISGHTALYWYRQSLGQGLEFLIYFQGNSAPDKSGLPSDRFSAERTGGSVSTLTIQRTQQEDSAVYLCASSPDGYNEQFFGPGTRLTVL.

V gene TRBV20-1 combines with J gene TRBJ1-5; D gene ambiguous. The germline CDR1 and CDR2 sequences are DFQATT and SNEGSKA (reference sequence). The CDR3 covers 14 residues. V was trimmed by 5 bases and J by 4 bases, leaving 15 bases between them. CDR3 protein: CSASGITRNQPQHF. Written as DNA, the CDR3 is TGCAGTGCTTCCGGGATCACTCGTAATCAGCCCCAGCATTTT.

This clonotype was counted a few times. The V and J genes are TRBV27 and TRBJ2-1; 7 nucleotides line up with TRBD1. CDR1 and CDR2 (germline): MNHEY, SMNVEV (reference sequence). This CDR3 has 15 residues. The V and J ends lost 2 bases and 2 bases, in that order; junction bases with no gene match: 3. The CDR3 bases are TGTGCCAGCAGTTTAGGGACAGCTCCCTACAATGAGCAGTTCTTC. This gives the protein CASSLGTAPYNEQFF.

The chain links TRBV7-2 to TRBJ2-3, with 8 bases lining up with TRBD2. Germline V gene data show CDR1 as SGHTA and CDR2 as FQGNSA. There are 14 residues in the CDR3. J was trimmed by 14 bases and V by 1 base; bases with no gene match: 11. The CDR3 bases are TGTGCCAGCAGCTTAGAAGTGAGCGGGAGAGAGTCGTATTTT. It is translated as CASSLEVSGRESYF.

This rearrangement joins TRBV7-2 to TRBJ2-2; a possible D gene is TRBD1 (5 bases). Germline loops: CDR1 SGHTA, CDR2 FQGNSA. Trimming stripped 5 bases from V and 1 base from J, with 14 bases between. The CDR3 is 16 residues long. The CDR3 bases are TGTGCCAGCAGCCAGAGACAGAAACGGAACACCGGGGAGCTGTTTTTT. It specifies CASSQRQKRNTGELFF.

The chain couples TRBV6-1 to TRBJ2-7; tentative D call: TRBD1 (5 bases). Germline V gene data show CDR1 as MNHNS and CDR2 as SASEGT. Trimming stripped 3 bases from V and 2 bases from J, with 8 bases between. The CDR3 length is 13 residues. CDR3: CASSDGQAYEQYF. Here the CDR3 DNA reads TGTGCCAGCAGTGATGGACAAGCCTACGAGCAGTACTTC.

This clonotype was seen once. CDR3 protein: CASRLGVNTEAFF. CDR3 DNA sequence: TGTGCCAGCAGGTTAGGTGTGAACACTGAAGCTTTCTTT. This sequence joins TRBV27 and TRBJ1-1; D remains unclear. The ends were cut back, 6 bases at V and 0 bases at J, with 8 bases in the middle. In germline, CDR1 is MNHEY, CDR2 SMNVEV (reference sequence). The CDR3 consists of 13 residues.